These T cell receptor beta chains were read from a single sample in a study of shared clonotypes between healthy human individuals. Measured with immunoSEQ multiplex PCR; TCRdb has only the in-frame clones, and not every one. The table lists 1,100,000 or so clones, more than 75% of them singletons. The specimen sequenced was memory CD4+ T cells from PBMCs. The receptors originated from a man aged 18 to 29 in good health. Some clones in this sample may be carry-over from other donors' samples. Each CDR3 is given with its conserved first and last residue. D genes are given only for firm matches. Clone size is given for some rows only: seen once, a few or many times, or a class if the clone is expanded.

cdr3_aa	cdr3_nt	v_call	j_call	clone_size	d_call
CASREVKRDIQYF	TGTGCCAGCAGAGAGGTGAAACGGGACATTCAGTACTTC	TRBV27	TRBJ2-4	-	-
CASSKAGTSGISSYEQYF	TGTGCCAGCAGCAAAGCTGGGACTAGCGGCATTTCCTCCTACGAGCAGTACTTC	TRBV21-1	TRBJ2-7	once	-
CASRYTTGELFF	TGCGCCAGCAGATACACAACCGGGGAGCTGTTTTTT	TRBV5-1	TRBJ2-2	-	-
CSVVASEETQYF	TGCAGCGTTGTCGCTAGCGAGGAGACCCAGTACTTC	TRBV29-1	TRBJ2-5	once	-
CASSLATASGANVLTF	TGTGCCAGCAGCTTGGCCACAGCCTCTGGGGCCAACGTCCTGACTTTC	TRBV5-6	TRBJ2-6	-	-
CASITPRERNIQYF	TGTGCCAGCATTACCCCCCGGGAGCGAAACATTCAGTACTTC	TRBV28	TRBJ2-4	-	-
CASSDGQGDTQYF	TGTGCCAGCAGTGACGGGCAGGGGGATACGCAGTATTTT	TRBV2	TRBJ2-3	-	-
CASSSSVGEAFF	TGTGCCAGCAGTTCCTCGGTAGGGGAAGCTTTCTTT	TRBV28	TRBJ1-1	-	-
CASSPGDSLRMNTEAFF	TGTGCCAGCAGCCCCGGGGACAGTCTAAGAATGAACACTGAAGCTTTCTTT	TRBV5-4	TRBJ1-1	few	TRBD1
CASSEDGRDQPQHF	TGTGCCAGCAGTGAGGACGGCCGCGACCAGCCCCAGCATTTT	TRBV6-1	TRBJ1-5	-	-
CASSLVQGRNEQFF	TGCGCCAGCAGCTTGGTTCAGGGTAGGAATGAGCAGTTCTTC	TRBV5-1	TRBJ2-1	few	-
CASSSPRGGRNIQYF	TGTGCCAGCAGCTCACCACGAGGGGGGAGGAACATTCAGTACTTC	TRBV5-6	TRBJ2-4	few	-
CSRGVGIGDTQYF	TGCAGCCGGGGGGTGGGTATAGGAGATACGCAGTATTTT	TRBV29-1	TRBJ2-3	-	TRBD2
CSVAMRLAGNYNEQFF	TGCAGCGTCGCAATGCGGCTAGCGGGGAATTACAATGAGCAGTTCTTC	TRBV29-1	TRBJ2-1	-	TRBD2
CATSREGGYLYNEQFF	TGTGCCACCAGCCGGGAGGGGGGGTATCTCTACAATGAGCAGTTCTTC	TRBV15	TRBJ2-1	-	TRBD2
CASSLVLGYEQYF	TGCGCCAGCAGCCTAGTCTTAGGATACGAGCAGTACTTC	TRBV5-1	TRBJ2-7	once	-
CASSGGQLNYEQYF	TGTGCCAGCAGCGGGGGACAGCTGAACTACGAGCAGTACTTC	TRBV7-2	TRBJ2-7	-	TRBD1
CASSSQGSMNTEAFF	TGTGCCAGCAGCTCACAGGGTTCGATGAACACTGAAGCTTTCTTT	TRBV9	TRBJ1-1	few	-
CASSLAAGGGRFLTDTQYF	TGCGCCAGCAGCTTGGCTGCTGGAGGAGGGAGGTTTCTCACAGATACGCAGTATTTT	TRBV5-1	TRBJ2-3	-	-
CASRTSGRAGELFF	TGTGCCAGCAGGACTAGCGGGAGGGCCGGGGAGCTGTTTTTT	TRBV2	TRBJ2-2	-	TRBD2
CASRKTGGEQYF	TGTGCCAGCAGGAAAACAGGGGGCGAGCAGTACTTC	TRBV2	TRBJ2-7	-	TRBD1
CASSFRGQGGQPQHF	TGTGCCAGCAGTTTCCGAGGACAGGGCGGCCAGCCCCAGCATTTT	TRBV6-1	TRBJ1-5	-	TRBD1
CASSQVGQDFYEQYF	TGTGCCAGCAGCCAAGTTGGCCAGGATTTCTACGAGCAGTACTTC	TRBV4-2	TRBJ2-7	many	-
CASSLQGPNSGANVLTF	TGTGCCAGCAGCTTACAGGGGCCAAACTCTGGGGCCAACGTCCTGACTTTC	TRBV7-2	TRBJ2-6	few	-
CASTPLPRLPGELFF	TGTGCCAGCACTCCCCTACCCCGACTCCCCGGGGAGCTGTTTTTT	TRBV28	TRBJ2-2	-	-
CASRATERDTYNYGYTF	TGTGCCAGCAGAGCAACGGAACGGGACACCTATAACTATGGCTACACCTTC	TRBV28	TRBJ1-2	-	-
CASSARGTGPYGYTF	TGTGCCAGCAGCGCCAGAGGGACAGGGCCCTATGGCTACACCTTC	TRBV5-4	TRBJ1-2	-	TRBD1